This T cell receptor (beta chain) is drawn from a study of a mutant IDH1 vaccine in newly diagnosed glioma. Turning to the study itself: Vaccination began 4-6 weeks post radiotherapy alone, or with temozolomide cycles. Treated patients had a mean age of roughly 40 years and a 62.5% male, approximately 38% female split. Whole-study findings and limits: Vaccination elicited immune responses in 93.3% of patients.

Points on this clone: Its antigen is unidentified.

CDR3 length: 15 amino acids. CDR1 is SEHNR and CDR2 is FQNEAQ in the germline V gene (reference sequence). The V end lost 0 bases, the J end lost 0 bases, and 6 bases lay between the germline ends. Time point defined: week 5, during vaccination. The vaccine gave 300 ug of a 20-mer mutant IDH1 peptide subcutaneously per dose. TCRdb keeps only in-frame clones here, not all; method: immunoSEQ multiplex PCR. The sample has roughly 28,000 clones; around 85% are singletons. This chain joins TRBV7-9 and TRBJ2-1; unclear D gene. The sequence derives from a man in his forties or fifties with glioma. Some clones in this sample may be carry-over from other donors' samples. Sequences were derived from PBMCs, sampled from a glioma patient whose treatment included an IDH1 peptide vaccine. In nucleotides, the CDR3 is TGTGCCAGCAGCTTAGCGGGGAACTCCTACAATGAGCAGTTCTTC. Its protein is CASSLAGNSYNEQFF. Using reference TRBV7-9 and TRBJ2-1 for the parts outside the CDR3, the full variable domain is DTGVSQNPRHKITKRGQNVTFRCDPISEHNRLYWYRQTLGQGPEFLTYFQNEAQLEKSRLLSDRFSAERPKGSFSTLEIQRTEQGDSAMYLCASSLAGNSYNEQFFGPGTRLTVL.